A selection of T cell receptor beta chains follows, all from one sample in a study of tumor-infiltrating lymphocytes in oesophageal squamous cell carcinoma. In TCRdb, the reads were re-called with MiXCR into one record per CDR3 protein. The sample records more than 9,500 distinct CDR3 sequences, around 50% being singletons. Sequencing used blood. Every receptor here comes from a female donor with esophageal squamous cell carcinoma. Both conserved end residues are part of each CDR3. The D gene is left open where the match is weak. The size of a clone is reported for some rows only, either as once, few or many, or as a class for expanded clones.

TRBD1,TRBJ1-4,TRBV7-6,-,CASRGPPGQGPVRLFF,TGTGCCAGCAGAGGCCCCCCGGGACAGGGCCCCGTAAGGCTGTTTTTT
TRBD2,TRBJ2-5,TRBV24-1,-,CATSDSLAGEGYNEQYF,TGTGCCACCAGTGATTCACTAGCGGGAGAGGGATACAATGAGCAGTACTTC
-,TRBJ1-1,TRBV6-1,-,CASSYGSVNEAFF,TGTGCCAGCAGTTATGGTAGTGTGAATGAAGCTTTCTTT
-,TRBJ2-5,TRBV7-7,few,CASSLIGGRETQYF,TGTGCCAGCAGCTTAATTGGGGGGCGAGAGACCCAGTACTTC
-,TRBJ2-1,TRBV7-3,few,CASSLAAGAHNEQFF,TGTGCCAGCAGCTTAGCGGCGGGGGCCCACAATGAGCAGTTCTTC
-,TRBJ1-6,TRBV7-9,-,CASSFHGPSYEQYF,TGTGCCAGCAGCTTTCACGGTCCCTCCTACGAGCAGTACTTT
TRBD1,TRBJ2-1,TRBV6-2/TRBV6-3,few,CASSSQGDEQFF,TGTGCCAGCAGTTCCCAGGGGGACGAGCAGTTCTTC
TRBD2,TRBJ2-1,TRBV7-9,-,CASSSGLAGAWGNEQFF,TGTGCCAGCAGCTCAGGACTAGCCGGGGCTTGGGGGAATGAGCAGTTCTTC
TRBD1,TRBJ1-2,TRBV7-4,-,CASSSRADRGSRGYTF,TGTGCCAGCAGCTCTAGGGCGGACAGGGGATCACGTGGCTACACCTTC
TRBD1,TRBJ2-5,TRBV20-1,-,CSARFWADRANLIETQYF,TGCAGTGCTAGATTTTGGGCGGACAGGGCTAATTTGATTGAGACCCAGTACTTC
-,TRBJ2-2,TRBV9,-,CASSAMQGGELFF,TGTGCCAGCAGCGCCATGCAGGGCGGGGAGCTGTTTTTT
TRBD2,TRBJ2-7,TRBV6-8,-,CASSGLAGYLEQYF,TGTGCCAGCAGTGGACTAGCGGGGTATTTGGAGCAGTACTTC